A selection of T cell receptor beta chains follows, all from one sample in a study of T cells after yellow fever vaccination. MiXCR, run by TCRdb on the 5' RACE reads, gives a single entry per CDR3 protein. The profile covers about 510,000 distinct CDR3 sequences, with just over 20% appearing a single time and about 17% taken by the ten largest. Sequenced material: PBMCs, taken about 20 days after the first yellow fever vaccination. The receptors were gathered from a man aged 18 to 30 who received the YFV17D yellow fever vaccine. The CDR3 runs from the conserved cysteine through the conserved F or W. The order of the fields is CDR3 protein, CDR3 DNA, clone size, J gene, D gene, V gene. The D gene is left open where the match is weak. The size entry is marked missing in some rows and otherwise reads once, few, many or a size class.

CDR3 protein: CASSARDRKFEQYF; CDR3 DNA: TGTGCCAGCAGCGCTCGGGACAGGAAATTCGAGCAGTACTTC; clone size: -; J gene: TRBJ2-7; D gene: TRBD1; V gene: TRBV7-2
CDR3 protein: CASSFANTEAFF; CDR3 DNA: TGTGCCAGCAGTTTCGCTAACACTGAAGCTTTCTTT; clone size: few; J gene: TRBJ1-1; D gene: -; V gene: TRBV12-3/TRBV12-4
CDR3 protein: CASSPIGKNIQYF; CDR3 DNA: TGTGCCAGCAGCCCGATAGGGAAAAACATTCAGTACTTC; clone size: few; J gene: TRBJ2-4; D gene: -; V gene: TRBV7-9
CDR3 protein: CASGPGQLSYEQYF; CDR3 DNA: TGCGCCAGCGGACCCGGACAGTTATCCTACGAGCAGTACTTC; clone size: -; J gene: TRBJ2-7; D gene: -; V gene: TRBV5-1
CDR3 protein: CSVQGSQAAPSYNEQFF; CDR3 DNA: TGCAGCGTCCAAGGTTCACAAGCGGCACCCTCCTACAATGAGCAGTTCTTC; clone size: few; J gene: TRBJ2-1; D gene: -; V gene: TRBV29-1
CDR3 protein: CASRPADSAGNTIYF; CDR3 DNA: TGTGCCAGTAGACCAGCGGACAGCGCTGGAAACACCATATATTTT; clone size: -; J gene: TRBJ1-3; D gene: -; V gene: TRBV19
CDR3 protein: CASSPAGPLHNEQFF; CDR3 DNA: TGTGCCAGCAGCCCCGCCGGGCCCCTACACAATGAGCAGTTCTTC; clone size: -; J gene: TRBJ2-1; D gene: -; V gene: TRBV7-6
CDR3 protein: CASSTPQSGTNPQETQYF; CDR3 DNA: TGTGCCAGCAGCACGCCCCAAAGCGGGACTAATCCTCAAGAGACCCAGTACTTC; clone size: few; J gene: TRBJ2-5; D gene: -; V gene: TRBV21-1
CDR3 protein: CASSSQPGGGQETQYF; CDR3 DNA: TGTGCCAGCAGCTCCCAACCCGGGGGTGGTCAAGAGACCCAGTACTTC; clone size: few; J gene: TRBJ2-5; D gene: -; V gene: TRBV11-2
CDR3 protein: CASSQGRENYGYTF; CDR3 DNA: TGTGCCAGCTCGCAGGGGAGAGAGAACTATGGCTACACCTTC; clone size: few; J gene: TRBJ1-2; D gene: -; V gene: TRBV18
CDR3 protein: CASRDPRAYEQYF; CDR3 DNA: TGTGCCAGCAGAGACCCGAGGGCCTACGAGCAGTACTTC; clone size: -; J gene: TRBJ2-7; D gene: -; V gene: TRBV12-3/TRBV12-4
CDR3 protein: CASSLEVGGDTEAFF; CDR3 DNA: TGTGCCAGCAGCTTAGAGGTCGGTGGGGACACTGAAGCTTTCTTT; clone size: -; J gene: TRBJ1-1; D gene: -; V gene: TRBV7-2
CDR3 protein: CASGPSGFYEQYF; CDR3 DNA: TGTGCCAGCGGTCCTAGCGGATTCTACGAGCAGTACTTC; clone size: few; J gene: TRBJ2-7; D gene: TRBD2; V gene: TRBV6-1